The entry below describes one T cell receptor (beta chain). This clonotype was seen repeatedly, ten times or more. Its target antigen remains unknown. No base qualities exist here, and no much larger clone lies one base off it. The data are from a study of neurological immune-mediated disorders (dated by TCRdb to the late 2010s). Regarding the study in general: The study compared peripheral blood TCR-beta repertoires of HTLV-I-associated myelopathy (HAM/TSP) patients, multiple sclerosis patients and healthy controls using UMI-based sequencing. The cohort was made up of about 65 subjects, consisting of around 14 HAM/TSP patients, 35 or so multiple sclerosis patients and around 20 healthy controls. Longitudinal samples, technical triplicates and paired sorted CD4+ and CD8+ T-cell subsets, alongside PBMC samples, were included among the approximately 110 TCR-beta libraries. Longitudinal HAM/TSP and healthy donors were sampled at 3 time-points each (3-40 month intervals).

cDNA synthesis used template-switch 5'RACE with a primer carrying a 10-nucleotide random unique molecular identifier tagging each TCR transcript. Over 160 million TCR-beta sequences, covering 15-18 subjects, were produced in each sequencing run. The RNeasy kit was used for extraction of total RNA. TCR-beta VDJ regions were amplified with primers for the TCR constant region and the 5'RACE anchor, using the KAPA Real-time Library Amplification kit. A first PCR added sample indexes and Illumina adaptors, and a second PCR then raised library yield. After Ampure bead purification, the roughly 650 bp TCR product was size-selected on a 2% E-gel SizeSelection system. Before pooling, library quality was assessed on a Bioanalyzer, concentration was determined with Qubit, and library quantification was performed with the Kapa Library Quantification kit. Libraries were sequenced paired-end 2 x 150 bp on an Illumina HiSeq 2500. To increase sequence diversity, about 25-30% phiX was spiked into each library pool. The authors' analysis ran thus. Quality-filtered reads were processed with the UMI-based MiGEC pipeline, and over 90% of raw TCR sequences were removed by the MiGEC pipeline during error correction. VDJ genes were aligned to IMGT germline references, and each clonotype was defined by a unique CDR3 amino acid sequence together with V-J genes. Clonal expansion, Shannon diversity, and CDR3 relatedness (CalcPairwiseDistances, ClusterSamples) were evaluated with VDJtools, and phylogenetic trees were built with CLCbio workbench. Clones with at least 8 unique UMIs were defined as expanded, with this threshold being based on coefficient-of-variation modelling across technical triplicates. The public reads were quality trimmed at Q25 with fastp and then assembled into clones with MiXCR by TCRdb, keeping productive beta chains. When rows share a CDR3 protein, they turn into one entry using the most common DNA and genes. These V and J calls derive from TCRdb rather than the authors' analysis. This sample comprises approximately 47,000 distinct CDR3 sequences, approximately 13% of them detected only once. Together, the top ten hold approximately 10% of the sample.

General study outcomes and caveats: No identical CDR3 amino acid sequences were found to be shared among expanded clones across subjects, suggesting that TCR-beta repertoires were private in all groups. TCR clonal expansion was highest in HAM/TSP patients and lowest in MS patients, with MS patients falling below even healthy controls.

The germline V gene provides CDR1 SGHRS and CDR2 YFSETQ. The CDR3 spans 13 residues, from the cysteine through the phenylalanine. CDR3 DNA is the only sequence kept; it has 39 bases, read in frame from the first base. Trimming at the junction amounts to 0 bases on V and 4 bases on J, and the germline ends lie 7 bases apart. The meaning of the sample's time point label: longitudinal time-point 3. Healthy controls were blood bank volunteers in Maryland, USA. For the unsorted PBMC libraries, 2 million PBMCs were stored in RNAlater at -80 degrees C until RNA extraction and were used to generate the libraries. Peripheral blood was subjected to Ficoll-Hypaque density gradient centrifugation to isolate PBMCs, which were then cryopreserved in liquid nitrogen.

The sequence is built from TRBV5-1 and TRBJ2-5, and TRBD1 may be the D gene, going by 6 matching bases. The sequence was obtained from a man aged 25 to 45 in good health. The sequenced sample consisted of PBMCs. The CDR3 corresponds to CASSLGGPETQYF. The DNA reads as follows: TGCGCCAGCAGCTTGGGGGGGCCAGAGACCCAGTACTTC.